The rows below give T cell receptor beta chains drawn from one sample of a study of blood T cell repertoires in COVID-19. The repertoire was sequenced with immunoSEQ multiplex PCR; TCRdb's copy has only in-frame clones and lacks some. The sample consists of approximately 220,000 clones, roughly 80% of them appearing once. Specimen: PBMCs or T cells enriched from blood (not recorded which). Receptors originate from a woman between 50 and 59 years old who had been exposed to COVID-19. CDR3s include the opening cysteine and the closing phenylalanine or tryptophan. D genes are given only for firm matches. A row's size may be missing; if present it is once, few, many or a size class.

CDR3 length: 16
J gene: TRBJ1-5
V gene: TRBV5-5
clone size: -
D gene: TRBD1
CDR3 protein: CASSLEQGASNQPQHF
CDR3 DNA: TGTGCCAGCAGCTTGGAGCAGGGGGCGAGCAATCAGCCCCAGCATTTT

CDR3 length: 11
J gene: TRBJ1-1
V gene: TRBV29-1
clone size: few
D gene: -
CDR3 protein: CSVRQVDEAFF
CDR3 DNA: TGCAGCGTTAGGCAGGTTGATGAAGCTTTCTTT

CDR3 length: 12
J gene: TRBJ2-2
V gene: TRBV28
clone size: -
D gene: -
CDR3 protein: CASRTGPGELFF
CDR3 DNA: TGTGCCAGCAGGACAGGACCCGGGGAGCTGTTTTTT

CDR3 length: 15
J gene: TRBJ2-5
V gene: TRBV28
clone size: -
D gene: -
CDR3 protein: CASSLVQGGQETQYF
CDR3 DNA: TGTGCCAGCAGTTTAGTTCAGGGGGGACAAGAGACCCAGTACTTC

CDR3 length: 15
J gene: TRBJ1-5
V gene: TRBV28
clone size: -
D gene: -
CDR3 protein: CASSYTGSSNQPQHF
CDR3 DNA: TGTGCCAGCAGTTATACAGGGAGTAGCAATCAGCCCCAGCATTTT

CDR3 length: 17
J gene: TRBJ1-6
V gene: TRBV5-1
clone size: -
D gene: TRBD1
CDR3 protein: CASRRQGASSYNSPLHF
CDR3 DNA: TGCGCCAGCAGGAGACAGGGGGCAAGCTCCTATAATTCACCCCTCCACTTT

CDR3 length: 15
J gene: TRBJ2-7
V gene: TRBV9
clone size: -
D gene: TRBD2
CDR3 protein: CASSPGVAGGYEQYF
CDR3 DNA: TGTGCCAGCAGCCCAGGGGTAGCGGGGGGCTACGAGCAGTACTTC

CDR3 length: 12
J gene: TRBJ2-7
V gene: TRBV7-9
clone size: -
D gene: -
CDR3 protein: CASTPLVYEQYF
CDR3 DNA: TGTGCCAGCACCCCTCTAGTCTACGAGCAGTACTTC

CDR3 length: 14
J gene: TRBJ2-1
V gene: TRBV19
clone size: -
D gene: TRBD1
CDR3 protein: CASSSTGVYNEQFF
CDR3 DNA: TGTGCCAGTAGTTCAACAGGGGTTTACAATGAGCAGTTCTTC

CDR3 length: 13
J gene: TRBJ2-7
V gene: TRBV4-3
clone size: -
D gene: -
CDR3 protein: CASSQESDSEQYF
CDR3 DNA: TGCGCCAGCAGCCAAGAATCGGACAGCGAGCAGTACTTC

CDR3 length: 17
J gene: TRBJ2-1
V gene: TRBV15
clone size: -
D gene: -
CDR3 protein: CATSRERLAPKDNEQFF
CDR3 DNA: TGTGCCACCAGCAGAGAAAGACTGGCCCCTAAGGACAATGAGCAGTTCTTC

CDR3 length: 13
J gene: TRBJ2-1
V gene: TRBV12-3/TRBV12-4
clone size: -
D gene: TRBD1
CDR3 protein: CASSWDSLNEQFF
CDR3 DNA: TGTGCCAGCAGCTGGGACAGTTTGAATGAGCAGTTCTTC

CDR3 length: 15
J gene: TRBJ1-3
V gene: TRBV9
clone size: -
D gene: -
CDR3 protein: CASSVAWGSGNTIYF
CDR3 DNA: TGTGCCAGCAGCGTAGCGTGGGGCTCCGGAAACACCATATATTTT

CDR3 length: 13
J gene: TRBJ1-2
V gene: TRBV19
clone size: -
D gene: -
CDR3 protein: CASSMRVTYGYTF
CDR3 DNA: TGTGCCAGTAGTATGAGGGTGACATATGGCTACACCTTC

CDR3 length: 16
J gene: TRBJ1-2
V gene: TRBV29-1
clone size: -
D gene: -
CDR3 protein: CSVEARDIRSNYGYTF
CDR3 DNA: TGCAGCGTTGAAGCCCGGGACATCCGGTCTAACTATGGCTACACCTTC

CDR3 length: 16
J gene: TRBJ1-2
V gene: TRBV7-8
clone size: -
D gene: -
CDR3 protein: CASSLGWLGPIYGYTF
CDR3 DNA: TGTGCCAGCAGCTTAGGGTGGTTGGGGCCGATCTATGGCTACACCTTC

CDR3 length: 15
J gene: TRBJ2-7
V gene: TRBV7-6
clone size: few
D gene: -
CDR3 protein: CASSLAHGGSYEQYF
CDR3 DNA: TGTGCCAGCAGCTTAGCGCATGGAGGGAGCTACGAGCAGTACTTC

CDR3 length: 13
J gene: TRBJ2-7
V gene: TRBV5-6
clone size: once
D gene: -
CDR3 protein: CASSRQGLYEQYF
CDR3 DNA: TGTGCCAGCAGCCGCCAGGGACTCTACGAGCAGTACTTC

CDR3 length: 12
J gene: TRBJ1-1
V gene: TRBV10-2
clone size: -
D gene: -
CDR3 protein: CASSDRGGRAFF
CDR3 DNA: TGCGCCAGCAGTGATCGCGGGGGGCGGGCTTTCTTT

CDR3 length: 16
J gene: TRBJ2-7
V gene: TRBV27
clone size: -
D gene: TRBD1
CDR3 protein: CASSRTRGRGAYEQYF
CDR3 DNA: TGTGCCAGCAGCCGAACTAGGGGGCGCGGTGCCTACGAGCAGTACTTC

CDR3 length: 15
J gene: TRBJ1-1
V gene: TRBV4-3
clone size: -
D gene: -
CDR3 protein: CASSLHRTSITEAFF
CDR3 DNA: TGCGCCAGCAGTCTGCACCGGACTTCCATCACTGAAGCTTTCTTT

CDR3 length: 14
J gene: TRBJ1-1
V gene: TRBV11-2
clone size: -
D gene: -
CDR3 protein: CASSSSIGQYEAFF
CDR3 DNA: TGTGCCAGCAGCTCATCCATTGGGCAGTATGAAGCTTTCTTT

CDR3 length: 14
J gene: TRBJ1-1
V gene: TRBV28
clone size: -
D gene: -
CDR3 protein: CASPPPGKNTEAFF
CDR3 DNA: TGTGCCAGCCCCCCGCCGGGGAAGAACACTGAAGCTTTCTTT

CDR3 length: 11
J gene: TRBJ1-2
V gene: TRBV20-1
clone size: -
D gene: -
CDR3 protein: CSAPTRGPPTF
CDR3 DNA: TGCAGTGCCCCGACCAGGGGCCCCCCCACCTTC

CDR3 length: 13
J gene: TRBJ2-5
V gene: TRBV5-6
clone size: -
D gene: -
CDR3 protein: CASSPRVGETQYF
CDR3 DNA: TGTGCCAGCAGCCCTCGGGTCGGGGAGACCCAGTACTTC

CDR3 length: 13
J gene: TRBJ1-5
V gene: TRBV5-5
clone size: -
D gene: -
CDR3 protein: CASSLTGPQPQHF
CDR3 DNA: TGTGCCAGCAGCCTGACAGGACCCCAGCCCCAGCATTTT

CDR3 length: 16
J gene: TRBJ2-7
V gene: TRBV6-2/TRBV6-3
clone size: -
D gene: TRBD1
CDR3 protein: CASSFSVGQGAYEQYF
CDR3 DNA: TGTGCCAGCAGTTTCTCTGTGGGACAGGGGGCCTACGAGCAGTACTTC

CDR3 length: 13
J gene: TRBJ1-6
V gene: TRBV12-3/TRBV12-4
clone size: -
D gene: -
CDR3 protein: CASSLREYSPLHF
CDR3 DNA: TGTGCCAGCAGTTTAAGAGAGTATTCACCCCTCCACTTT

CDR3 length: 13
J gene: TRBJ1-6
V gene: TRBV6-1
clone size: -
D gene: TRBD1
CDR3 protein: CASSEGQGRALHF
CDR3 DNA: TGTGCCAGCAGTGAGGGACAGGGTAGGGCCCTCCACTTT

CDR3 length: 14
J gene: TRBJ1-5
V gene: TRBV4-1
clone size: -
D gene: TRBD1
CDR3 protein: CASSPTGTGQPQHF
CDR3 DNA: TGCGCCAGCAGCCCTACAGGGACAGGGCAGCCCCAGCATTTT

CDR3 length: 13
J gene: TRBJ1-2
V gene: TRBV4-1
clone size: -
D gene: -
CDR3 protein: CASSQEPTGGYTF
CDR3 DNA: TGCGCCAGCAGCCAAGAGCCAACGGGGGGCTACACCTTC